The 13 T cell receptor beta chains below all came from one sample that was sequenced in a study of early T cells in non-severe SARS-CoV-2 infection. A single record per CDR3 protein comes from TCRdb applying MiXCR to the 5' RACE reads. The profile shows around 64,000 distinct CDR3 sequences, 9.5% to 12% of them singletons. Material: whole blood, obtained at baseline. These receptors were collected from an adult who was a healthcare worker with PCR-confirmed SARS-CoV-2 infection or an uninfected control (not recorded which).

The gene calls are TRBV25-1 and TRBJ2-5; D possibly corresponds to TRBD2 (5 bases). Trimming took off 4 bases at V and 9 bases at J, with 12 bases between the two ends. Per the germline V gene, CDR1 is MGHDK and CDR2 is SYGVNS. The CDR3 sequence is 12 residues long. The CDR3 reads CASSGPREAQYF. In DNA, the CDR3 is TGTGCCAGCAGTGGACCTCGGGAAGCCCAGTACTTC.

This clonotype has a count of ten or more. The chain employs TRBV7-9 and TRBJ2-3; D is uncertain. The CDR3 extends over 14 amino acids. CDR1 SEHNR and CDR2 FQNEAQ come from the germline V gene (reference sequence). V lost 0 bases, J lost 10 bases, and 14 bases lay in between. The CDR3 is CASSLATVHTAQYF. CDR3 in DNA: TGTGCCAGCAGCTTAGCTACAGTTCATACCGCGCAGTATTTT.

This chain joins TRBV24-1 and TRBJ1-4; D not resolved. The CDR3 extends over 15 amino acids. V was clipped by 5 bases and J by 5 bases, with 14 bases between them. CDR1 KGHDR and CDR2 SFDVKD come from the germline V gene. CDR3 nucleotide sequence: TGTGCCACCAGTGTCCGACCGGCGCCGAATGAAAAACTGTTTTTT. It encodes CATSVRPAPNEKLFF.

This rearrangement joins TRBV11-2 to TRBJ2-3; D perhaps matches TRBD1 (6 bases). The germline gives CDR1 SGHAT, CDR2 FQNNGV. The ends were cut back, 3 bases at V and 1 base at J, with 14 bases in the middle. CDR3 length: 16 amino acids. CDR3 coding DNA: TGTGCCAGCAGCTTGTTAGGTCACAGGGGCACAGATACGCAGTATTTT. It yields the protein CASSLLGHRGTDTQYF.

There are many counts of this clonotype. In nucleotides, the CDR3 is TGTGCCAGCAGCCAAAACCTCGGGGATACGCAGTATTTT. It yields the protein CASSQNLGDTQYF. The chain carries TRBV3-1 and TRBJ2-3; no clear D gene. This CDR3 is built from 13 residues. The V gene lost 2 bases and the J gene lost 6 bases, with 9 bases spanning the gap. The germline V gene encodes CDR1 LGHDT and CDR2 YNNKEL (reference sequence).

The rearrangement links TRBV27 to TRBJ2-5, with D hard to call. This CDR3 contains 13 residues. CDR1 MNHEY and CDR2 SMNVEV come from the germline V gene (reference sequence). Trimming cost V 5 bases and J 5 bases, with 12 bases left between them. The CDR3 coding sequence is TGTGCCAGCAGTGGTTCCTTAGGCGAGACCCAGTACTTC. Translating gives CASSGSLGETQYF.

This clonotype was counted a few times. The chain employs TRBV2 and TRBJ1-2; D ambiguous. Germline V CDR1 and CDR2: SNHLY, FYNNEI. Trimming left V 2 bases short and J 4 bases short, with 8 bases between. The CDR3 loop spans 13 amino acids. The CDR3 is CASSEKRTYGYTF. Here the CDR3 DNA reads TGTGCCAGCAGTGAAAAGCGCACCTATGGCTACACCTTC.

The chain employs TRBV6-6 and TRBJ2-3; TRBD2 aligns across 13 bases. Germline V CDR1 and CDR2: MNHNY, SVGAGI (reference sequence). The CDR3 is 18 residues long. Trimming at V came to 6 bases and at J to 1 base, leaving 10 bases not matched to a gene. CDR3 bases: TGTGCCAGCAGCAAAGGACTAGCGGGAGTACTGGGCACAGATACGCAGTATTTT. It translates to CASSKGLAGVLGTDTQYF.

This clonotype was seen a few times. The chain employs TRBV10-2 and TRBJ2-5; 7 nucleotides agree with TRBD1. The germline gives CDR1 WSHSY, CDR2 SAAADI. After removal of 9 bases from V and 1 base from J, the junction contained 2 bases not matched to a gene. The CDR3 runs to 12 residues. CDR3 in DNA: TGCGCCAGTCGGGACAGCCAAGAGACCCAGTACTTC. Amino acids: CASRDSQETQYF.

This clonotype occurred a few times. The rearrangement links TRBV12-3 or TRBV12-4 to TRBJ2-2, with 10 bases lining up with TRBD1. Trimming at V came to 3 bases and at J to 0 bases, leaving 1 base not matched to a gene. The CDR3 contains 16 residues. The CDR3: CASSLGQGPNTGELFF. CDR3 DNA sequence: TGTGCCAGCAGTTTGGGACAGGGGCCGAACACCGGGGAGCTGTTTTTT.

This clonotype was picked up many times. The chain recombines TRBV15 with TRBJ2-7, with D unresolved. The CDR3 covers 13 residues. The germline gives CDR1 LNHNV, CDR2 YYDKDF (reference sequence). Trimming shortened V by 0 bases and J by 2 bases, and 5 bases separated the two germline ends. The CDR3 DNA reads TGTGCCACCAGCAGAGAACTCCCCTACGAGCAGTACTTC. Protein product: CATSRELPYEQYF.

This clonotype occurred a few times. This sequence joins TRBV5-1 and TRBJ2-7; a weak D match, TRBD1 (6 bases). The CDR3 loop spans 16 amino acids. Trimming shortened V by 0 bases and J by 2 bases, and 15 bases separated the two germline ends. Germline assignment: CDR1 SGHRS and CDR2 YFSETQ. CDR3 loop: CASSLGADRRAYEQYF. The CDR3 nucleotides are TGCGCCAGCAGCTTGGGGGCGGACAGAAGAGCCTACGAGCAGTACTTC. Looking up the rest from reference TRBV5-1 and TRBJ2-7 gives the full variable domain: KAGVTQTPRYLIKTRGQQVTLSCSPISGHRSVSWYQQTPGQGLQFLFEYFSETQRNKGNFPGRFSGRQFSNSRSEMNVSTLELGDSALYLCASSLGADRRAYEQYFGPGTRLTVT.

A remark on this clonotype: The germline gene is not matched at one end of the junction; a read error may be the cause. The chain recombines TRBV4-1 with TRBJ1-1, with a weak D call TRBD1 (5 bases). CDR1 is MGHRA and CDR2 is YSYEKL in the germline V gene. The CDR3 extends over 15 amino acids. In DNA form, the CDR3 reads TGCGTCAGCAGCCAAGATTATGGTTCAGGGTATGAAGCTTTCTTT. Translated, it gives CVSSQDYGSGYEAFF.